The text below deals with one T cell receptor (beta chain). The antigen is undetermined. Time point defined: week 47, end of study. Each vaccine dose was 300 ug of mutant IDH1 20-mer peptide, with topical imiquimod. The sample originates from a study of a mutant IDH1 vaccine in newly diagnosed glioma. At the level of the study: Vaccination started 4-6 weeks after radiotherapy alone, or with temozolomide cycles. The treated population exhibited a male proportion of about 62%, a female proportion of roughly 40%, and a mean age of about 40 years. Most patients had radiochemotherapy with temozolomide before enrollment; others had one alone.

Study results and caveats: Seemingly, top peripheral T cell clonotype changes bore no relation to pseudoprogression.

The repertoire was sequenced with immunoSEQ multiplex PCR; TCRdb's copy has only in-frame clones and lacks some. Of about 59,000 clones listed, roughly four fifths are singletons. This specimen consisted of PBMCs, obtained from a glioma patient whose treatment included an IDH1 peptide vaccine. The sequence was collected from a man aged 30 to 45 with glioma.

CDR3 residues: CASSFETPNIQYF. CDR3 nucleotide sequence: TGTGCCAGCAGTTTCGAGACCCCAAACATTCAGTACTTC. The genes are TRBV28 and TRBJ2-4; D gene uncertain. The CDR3 runs to 13 residues. CDR1 is MDHEN and CDR2 is SYDVKM in the germline V gene. The V and J ends lost 3 bases and 6 bases respectively, with 9 bases between them. Looking up the rest from reference TRBV28 and TRBJ2-4 gives the full variable domain: DVKVTQSSRYLVKRTGEKVFLECVQDMDHENMFWYRQDPGLGLRLIYFSYDVKMKEKGDIPEGYSVSREKKERFSLILESASTNQTSMYLCASSFETPNIQYFGAGTRLSVL.